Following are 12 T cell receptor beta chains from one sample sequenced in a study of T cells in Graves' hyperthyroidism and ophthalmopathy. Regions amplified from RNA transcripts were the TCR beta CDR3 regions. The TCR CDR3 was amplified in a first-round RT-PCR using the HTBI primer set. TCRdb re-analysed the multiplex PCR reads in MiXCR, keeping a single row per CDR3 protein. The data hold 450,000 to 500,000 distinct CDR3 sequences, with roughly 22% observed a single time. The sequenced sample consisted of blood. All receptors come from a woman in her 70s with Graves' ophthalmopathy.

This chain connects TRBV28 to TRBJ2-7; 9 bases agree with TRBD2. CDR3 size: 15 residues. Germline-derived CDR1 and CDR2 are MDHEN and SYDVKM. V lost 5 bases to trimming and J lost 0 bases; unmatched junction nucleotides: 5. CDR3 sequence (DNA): TGTGCCAGCAGTGCTATAGCGGGAGACTCCTACGAGCAGTACTTC. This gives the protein CASSAIAGDSYEQYF. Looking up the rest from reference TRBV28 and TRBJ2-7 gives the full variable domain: DVKVTQSSRYLVKRTGEKVFLECVQDMDHENMFWYRQDPGLGLRLIYFSYDVKMKEKGDIPEGYSVSREKKERFSLILESASTNQTSMYLCASSAIAGDSYEQYFGPGTRLTVT.

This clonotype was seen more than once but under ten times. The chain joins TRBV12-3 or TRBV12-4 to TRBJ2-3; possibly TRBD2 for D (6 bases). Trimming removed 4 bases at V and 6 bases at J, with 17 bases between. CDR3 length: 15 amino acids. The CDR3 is CASSSKRALRDTQYF. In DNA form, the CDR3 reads TGTGCCAGCAGTTCTAAGCGGGCCCTTAGGGATACGCAGTATTTT.

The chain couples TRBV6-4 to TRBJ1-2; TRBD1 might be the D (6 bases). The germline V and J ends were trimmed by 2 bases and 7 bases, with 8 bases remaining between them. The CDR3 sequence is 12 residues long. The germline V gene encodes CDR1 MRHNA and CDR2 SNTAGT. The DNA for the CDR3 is TGTGCCAGCAGTGACGCCAGGGGTGGCTACACCTTC. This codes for CASSDARGGYTF.

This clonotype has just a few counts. As DNA, the CDR3 is TGTGCCAGTAGTGTGGGACAGGGAAGAAACATTCAGTACTTC. Its protein is CASSVGQGRNIQYF. The chain carries TRBV19 and TRBJ2-4, with 9 bases that match TRBD1. The trim removed 5 bases at V and 6 bases at J, leaving 5 bases unmatched. CDR3 size: 14 residues. CDR1 is LNHDA, CDR2 SQIVND, per germline (reference sequence).

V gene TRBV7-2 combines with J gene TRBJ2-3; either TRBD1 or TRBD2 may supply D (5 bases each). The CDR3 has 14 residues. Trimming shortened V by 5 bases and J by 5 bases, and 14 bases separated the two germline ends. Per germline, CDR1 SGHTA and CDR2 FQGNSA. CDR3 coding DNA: TGTGCCAGCAGCCGTCCAACTGGGGGAGATACGCAGTATTTT. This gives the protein CASSRPTGGDTQYF.

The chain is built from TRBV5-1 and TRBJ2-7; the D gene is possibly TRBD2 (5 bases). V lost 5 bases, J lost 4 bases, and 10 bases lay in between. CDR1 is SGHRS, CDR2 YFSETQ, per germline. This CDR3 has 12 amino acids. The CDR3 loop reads CASRRTGYEQYF. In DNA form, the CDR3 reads TGCGCCAGCAGGCGGACTGGATACGAGCAGTACTTC.

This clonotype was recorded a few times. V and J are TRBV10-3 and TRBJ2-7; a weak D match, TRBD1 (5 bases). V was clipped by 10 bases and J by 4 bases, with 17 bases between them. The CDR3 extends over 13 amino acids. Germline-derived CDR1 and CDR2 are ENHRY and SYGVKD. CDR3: CATQMVQGYEQYF. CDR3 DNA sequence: TGTGCCACCCAAATGGTGCAGGGTTACGAGCAGTACTTC.

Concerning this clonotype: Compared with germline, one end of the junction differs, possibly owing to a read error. CDR3 DNA sequence: TGTGCCAGCAGCCGGGGACCACTCCGGGAGACCGGGGGGCTGTTTTTT. Protein: CASSRGPLRETGGLFF. The chain is built from TRBV7-3 and TRBJ2-2; perhaps TRBD2 as D (6 bases). The CDR3 covers 16 residues. Germline V gene sequence: CDR1 SGHTA, CDR2 FQGTGA.

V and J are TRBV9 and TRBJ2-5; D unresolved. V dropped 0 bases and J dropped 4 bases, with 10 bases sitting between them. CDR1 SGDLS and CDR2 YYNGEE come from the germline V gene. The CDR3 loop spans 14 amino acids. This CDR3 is CASSVEPNRETQYF. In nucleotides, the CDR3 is TGTGCCAGCAGCGTAGAGCCGAACCGAGAGACCCAGTACTTC.

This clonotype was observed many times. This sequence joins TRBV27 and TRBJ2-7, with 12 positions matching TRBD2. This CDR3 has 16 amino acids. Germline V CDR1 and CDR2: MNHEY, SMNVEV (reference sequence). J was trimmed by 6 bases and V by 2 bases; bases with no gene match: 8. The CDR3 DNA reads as TGTGCCAGCAGTTTACCCGGGGCTAGCGGGAGGGGCGAGCAGTACTTC. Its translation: CASSLPGASGRGEQYF.

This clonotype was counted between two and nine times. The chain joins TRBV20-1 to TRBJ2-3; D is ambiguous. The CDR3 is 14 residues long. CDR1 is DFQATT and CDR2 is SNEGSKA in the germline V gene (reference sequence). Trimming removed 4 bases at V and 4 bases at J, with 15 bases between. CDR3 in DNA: TGCAGTGCTATCGACATCCTCCTCTCAGATACGCAGTATTTT. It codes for CSAIDILLSDTQYF.

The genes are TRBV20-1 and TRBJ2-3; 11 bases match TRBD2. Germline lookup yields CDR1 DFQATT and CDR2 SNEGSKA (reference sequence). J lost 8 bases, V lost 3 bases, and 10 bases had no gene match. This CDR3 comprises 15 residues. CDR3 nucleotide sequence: TGCAGTGCTAGTTTAGTAGCGGGAGGGCCGAGTACGCAGTATTTT. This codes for CSASLVAGGPSTQYF.